Below are 20 T cell receptor beta chains sequenced from a single sample in a study of blood T cells in healthy people across ages. Alongside a J-beta primer mix, a sample-barcoded 5' primer served in a second PCR lasting roughly 7 to 11 cycles. TCRdb reanalysed the 5' RACE reads using MiXCR and keeps one entry per CDR3 protein. This repertoire shows approximately 680,000 distinct CDR3 sequences, about a third found once; its top ten account for roughly 15%. Sequencing input: blood. These receptor sequences come from an elderly woman in good health.

This clonotype appeared a few times. The J gene is TRBJ1-5, the V gene TRBV5-5; weak D call: TRBD1 (5 bases). V was pared by 2 bases and J by 0 bases, with 9 bases between. The CDR3 is made up of 15 amino acids. Germline CDR1 is SGHKS and CDR2 is YYEKEE (reference sequence). CDR3 amino acids: CASSFAGYSNQPQHF. CDR3 DNA: TGTGCCAGCAGCTTCGCAGGGTATAGCAATCAGCCCCAGCATTTT.

This clonotype was counted ten times or more. V usage is TRBV9 and J usage is TRBJ2-3; no clear D gene. This CDR3 region has 16 residues. Trimming shortened V by 0 bases and J by 1 base, and 12 bases separated the two germline ends. Germline V gives CDR1 SGDLS, CDR2 YYNGEE. DNA for the CDR3: TGTGCCAGCAGCGTAGGCCCGAGCCCTCGCACAGATACGCAGTATTTT. It translates to CASSVGPSPRTDTQYF.

As regards this clonotype: A much bigger clone sits one base away, suggesting this may be a read error. The J gene is TRBJ2-5, the V gene TRBV18; TRBD2 aligns across 11 bases. CDR3 length: 18 amino acids. The trim removed 1 base at V and 11 bases at J, leaving 18 bases unmatched. Germline CDR1 KGHSH, CDR2 LQKENI. CDR3 bases: TGTGCCAGCTCACCACTACCGACTAGCGGGGCCTCCTACAATGAGCAGTACTTC. This gives the protein CASSPLPTSGASYNEQYF.

In this sample, this clonotype turned up many times. The junction departs from germline at one end; a sequencing error may be responsible. The rearrangement joins TRBV20-1 to TRBJ2-3, with TRBD2 identical over 8 bases. The germline V gene has CDR1 DFQATT and CDR2 SNEGSKA (reference sequence). The CDR3 is made up of 15 amino acids. CDR3 DNA sequence: TGCAGTGCTGGAGAGGTACGGGGGGGCCCAGATACGCAGTATTTT. Protein: CSAGEVRGGPDTQYF.

The chain has TRBV7-2 and TRBJ2-5, with TRBD2 matching 12 bases. The V and J ends lost 4 bases and 5 bases, in that order; junction bases with no gene match: 8. The CDR3 runs 16 residues. Germline loops: CDR1 SGHTA, CDR2 FQGNSA. In DNA, the CDR3 is TGTGCCAGCAGCTCGTCTAGCGGGGGGGCCGGTGAGACCCAGTACTTC. Encoded protein: CASSSSSGGAGETQYF.

This clonotype was observed at least ten times. The chain's CDR3 is CASSLGQASRGEQFF. The CDR3, as DNA: TGCGCCAGCAGCTTAGGTCAAGCCTCCCGTGGTGAGCAGTTCTTC. The chain combines TRBV5-1 with TRBJ2-1, with D uncertain. This CDR3 has 15 residues. Trimming removed 2 bases from V and 9 bases from J, with 18 bases in between. The germline gives CDR1 SGHRS, CDR2 YFSETQ.

To note about this clonotype: A much larger clone differs from this one at a single base, so this may be a read error. The chain recombines TRBV2 with TRBJ2-1, with D uncertain. The CDR3 is 11 residues long. V was cut by 8 bases and J by 10 bases, with 12 bases left in between. Germline loops: CDR1 SNHLY, CDR2 FYNNEI. The CDR3 bases are TGTGCCAGCGGATCGTTTGACGAGCAGTTCTTC. Protein product: CASGSFDEQFF.

This clonotype came up a few times. The chain couples TRBV10-3 to TRBJ2-2, with 11 nucleotides matching TRBD1. Germline loops: CDR1 ENHRY, CDR2 SYGVKD. The V and J ends lost 3 bases and 4 bases, in that order; junction bases with no gene match: 1. This CDR3 region has 15 residues. CDR3 nucleotide sequence: TGTGCCATCAGTGAAGGGACAGGGGGCACCGGGGAGCTGTTTTTT. This gives the protein CAISEGTGGTGELFF.

This clonotype has ten or more counts. The chain is built from TRBV12-3 or TRBV12-4 and TRBJ2-7; D uncertain. This CDR3 is 12 amino acids long. V shed 5 bases and J shed 6 bases, with 11 bases lying between them. The CDR3 loop reads CASSISGAEQYF. The CDR3, as DNA: TGTGCCAGCAGTATATCAGGTGCCGAGCAGTACTTC.

The chain couples TRBV7-2 to TRBJ1-1; D is undetermined. The germline gives CDR1 SGHTA, CDR2 FQGNSA. The V end lost 1 base, the J end lost 5 bases, and 17 bases lay between the germline ends. The CDR3 covers 16 residues. The CDR3 nucleotides are TGTGCCAGCAGCTTAGGTATAGGTGCCCTGAGTACTGAAGCTTTCTTT. Its protein is CASSLGIGALSTEAFF.

The gene calls are TRBV3-1 and TRBJ2-7, with 12 bases lining up with TRBD2. CDR1 and CDR2 from the germline V gene are LGHDT and YNNKEL (reference sequence). The V segment lost 0 bases and the J segment 6 bases; nucleotides outside the gene matches: 6. CDR3 length equals 16 residues. The CDR3 here is CASSQDGTSGGSEQYF. The CDR3 DNA reads TGTGCCAGCAGCCAAGATGGAACTAGCGGGGGGTCCGAGCAGTACTTC.

The chain carries TRBV20-1 and TRBJ2-3; 10 nucleotides agree with TRBD1. The CDR3 contains 13 residues. Germline assignment: CDR1 DFQATT and CDR2 SNEGSKA (reference sequence). V lost 6 bases to trimming and J lost 4 bases; unmatched junction nucleotides: 4. The CDR3 region is CSAWGTGADTQYF. In DNA form, the CDR3 reads TGCAGTGCGTGGGGGACAGGGGCAGATACGCAGTATTTT.

This clonotype was observed a few times. The chain combines TRBV30 with TRBJ1-2, with TRBD1 matching 8 bases. The CDR3 runs to 15 residues. The J segment lost 0 bases and the V segment lost 3 bases, leaving 6 bases of the junction unmatched. Germline lookup yields CDR1 GTSNPN and CDR2 SVGIG (reference sequence). This CDR3 reads CAWRKTGASNYGYTF. DNA for the CDR3: TGTGCCTGGAGGAAGACAGGGGCTTCTAACTATGGCTACACCTTC.

This clonotype appeared a few times. A much more abundant neighbour one base away suggests this may be a read error. The gene calls are TRBV20-1 and TRBJ2-5; TRBD2 matches 8 bases. The CDR3 spans 16 residues. Trimming removed 0 bases from V and 1 base from J; junction bases left unmatched: 7. The germline CDR1 and CDR2 sequences are DFQATT and SNEGSKA (reference sequence). CDR3 nucleotide sequence: TGCAGTGCTAGAGATGTAGTAGCGGGGAGCCAAGAGACCCAGTACTTC. Residues: CSARDVVAGSQETQYF.

There are many counts of this clonotype. The chain is built from TRBV14 and TRBJ2-7, with D tentatively TRBD1 or TRBD2 (6 bases each). The CDR3 runs to 16 residues. Trimming shortened V by 6 bases and J by 5 bases, and 23 bases separated the two germline ends. Germline CDR1 reads SGHDN; CDR2 reads FVKESK. CDR3 coding DNA: TGTGCCAGCAGTCCGGTCATGGGGGGCATTTCCCACGAGCAGTACTTC. Protein product: CASSPVMGGISHEQYF. The variable domain in full, with the rest retrieved from reference TRBV14 and TRBJ2-7, is EAGVTQFPSHSVIEKGQTVTLRCDPISGHDNLYWYRRVMGKEIKFLLHFVKESKQDESGMPNNRFLAERTGGTYSTLKVQPAELEDSGVYFCASSPVMGGISHEQYFGPGTRLTVT.

The chain combines TRBV6-6 with TRBJ2-2; 15 bases line up with TRBD2. Losses at the gene ends were 7 bases for V and 4 bases for J; bases not matched to a gene: 7. The CDR3 has 17 amino acids. CDR1 MNHNY and CDR2 SVGAGI come from the germline V gene (reference sequence). The CDR3 protein is CASIRTSGGEFTGELFF. The CDR3 DNA reads as TGTGCCAGCATCCGGACTAGCGGGGGGGAATTCACCGGGGAGCTGTTTTTT.

This clonotype was seen many times. V gene TRBV7-8 combines with J gene TRBJ2-6; D unclear. The V end lost 2 bases, the J end lost 0 bases, and 11 bases lay between the germline ends. Germline values: CDR1 SGHVS, CDR2 FQNEAQ. The CDR3 loop spans 17 amino acids. The DNA for the CDR3 is TGTGCCAGCAGCTTACATCGACTCACCTCTGGGGCCAACGTCCTGACTTTC. Amino acids: CASSLHRLTSGANVLTF.

V gene TRBV27 combines with J gene TRBJ2-5; weak D call: TRBD2 (7 bases). V shed 3 bases and J shed 5 bases, with 16 bases lying between them. The CDR3 has 15 amino acids. CDR1 is MNHEY and CDR2 is SMNVEV in the germline V gene (reference sequence). As DNA, the CDR3 is TGTGCCAGCAGTTTTGGGGGGGCGAGTGGTGAGACCCAGTACTTC. This gives the protein CASSFGGASGETQYF.

On this clonotype: This could be a read error, since a much larger clone is one nucleotide away. The chain uses TRBV9 and TRBJ2-7, with 8 bases that match TRBD2. V lost 1 base to trimming and J lost 0 bases; unmatched junction nucleotides: 6. The germline gives CDR1 SGDLS, CDR2 YYNGEE. There are 16 residues in the CDR3. The CDR3 here is CASSVYSGDSSYEQYF. As DNA, the CDR3 is TGTGCCAGCAGCGTATATAGCGGGGACTCCTCCTACGAGCAGTACTTC.

This clonotype was recorded many times. This sequence joins TRBV9 and TRBJ2-5; D gene uncertain. Trimming took 2 bases from V and 2 from J, leaving 10 bases between them. From germline, CDR1 is SGDLS and CDR2 YYNGEE. This CDR3 has 14 residues. In nucleotides, the CDR3 is TGTGCCAGCAGCGTGTTTGTGGGACAAGAGACCCAGTACTTC. Translating it yields CASSVFVGQETQYF.